The rows below give T cell receptor beta chains drawn from one sample of a study of T-cell reconstitution after alpha-beta-depleted transplantation in children. MiXCR, applied by TCRdb to the PCR reads, yields one record per CDR3 protein. The sample consists of about 420,000 distinct CDR3 sequences, 11% of them appearing once. Sequenced here: PBMCs from the stem cell graft donor, sampled from the stem cell graft. Receptor source: a human donor who donated a stem cell graft to a child with acute myeloid leukemia. CDR3s include the opening cysteine and the closing phenylalanine or tryptophan. The D gene is left open where the match is weak. Part of the rows lack a size; the others show once, few, many or a class for expanded clones.

12	TRBV6-1	TRBD1	.	TRBJ2-7	TGTGCCAGCAGTCAAACAGGGGAAGAGCAGTACTTC	CASSQTGEEQYF
15	TRBV2	.	few	TRBJ2-3	TGTGCCAGCAGTGAGTTACAGGTTAGCACAGATACGCAGTATTTT	CASSELQVSTDTQYF
14	TRBV11-2	.	.	TRBJ2-1	TGTGCCAGCAGCTCGGGGGCCCTATACAATGAGCAGTTCTTC	CASSSGALYNEQFF
12	TRBV20-1	.	many	TRBJ2-5	TGCAGTGCTCCCCGCTTAGAAGAGACCCAGTACTTC	CSAPRLEETQYF
16	TRBV7-2	TRBD1	.	TRBJ2-7	TGTGCCAGCAGCTTAATGGCGTGGGACAGGGTCTACGAGCAGTACTTC	CASSLMAWDRVYEQYF
16	TRBV7-2	TRBD2	few	TRBJ2-5	TGTGCCAGCAGCAGAGGCGGGCGGGGGGCTACGGAGACCCAGTACTTC	CASSRGGRGATETQYF
14	TRBV10-2	.	many	TRBJ2-7	TGCGCCAGCAGTGTCCCAGGGGGGTCCTACGAGCAGTACTTC	CASSVPGGSYEQYF
17	TRBV7-2	TRBD1	.	TRBJ2-1	TGTGCCAGCCGGCGCTTTTCGGGACAGGGAAGGAGGGATGAGCAGTTCTTC	CASRRFSGQGRRDEQFF
14	TRBV7-2	TRBD2	few	TRBJ2-5	TGTGCCAGCAGCTTCAGAGCGGGAGGAAAGACCCAGTACTTC	CASSFRAGGKTQYF
14	TRBV12-3/TRBV12-4	.	few	TRBJ1-3	TGTGCCAGCAGTCGACAGGTCTCTGGAAACACCATATATTTT	CASSRQVSGNTIYF
17	TRBV5-5	TRBD2	many	TRBJ2-7	TGTGCCAGCACCGCGGGATTAGCGGGAGGGCCTTCCTACGAGCAGTACTTC	CASTAGLAGGPSYEQYF
15	TRBV27	.	few	TRBJ1-5	TGTGCCAGCAGTTACCAGGGGTGGGGCAATCAGCCCCAGCATTTT	CASSYQGWGNQPQHF
12	TRBV29-1	.	.	TRBJ1-2	TGCAGCATCCGGGACAATAACTATGGCTACACCTTC	CSIRDNNYGYTF
13	TRBV29-1	TRBD2	few	TRBJ2-7	TGCAGCGTTGGGGGGACTAGACAGTCGGAGCAGTACTTC	CSVGGTRQSEQYF
14	TRBV10-3	TRBD2	few	TRBJ2-4	TGTGCCATCAGTCCGGGACTAGCCCCGGGCATTCAGTACTTC	CAISPGLAPGIQYF
16	TRBV29-1	.	many	TRBJ1-1	TGCAGCGTTGAAGGGGGTTTCAGGTCTTCAAGGGCTGAAGCTTTCTTT	CSVEGGFRSSRAEAFF
12	TRBV20-1	.	many	TRBJ2-7	TGCAGTGCTAGACCGGTCTCCTACGAGCAGTACTTC	CSARPVSYEQYF
18	TRBV4-2	TRBD2	many	TRBJ2-7	TGTGCCAGCAGCCCTCGGGGTGTAGCGGGAGAATCAGCCTACGAGCAGTACTTC	CASSPRGVAGESAYEQYF
13	TRBV7-7	.	many	TRBJ2-2	TGTGCTAGCAGCTTAGGGGGGTCCGGGGAGCTGTTTTTT	CASSLGGSGELFF
15	TRBV20-1	.	few	TRBJ2-3	TGCAGTGCTAGTTTGCCGCGGGACACGACAGATACGCAGTATTTT	CSASLPRDTTDTQYF
14	TRBV12-3/TRBV12-4	TRBD1	few	TRBJ1-2	TGTGCCAGCAGTCTAGAGACAGGGCTCTATGGCTACACCTTC	CASSLETGLYGYTF
14	TRBV25-1	TRBD1	.	TRBJ2-7	TGTGCCAGCAGTAAACAGGGGGCATCCTACGAGCAGTACTTC	CASSKQGASYEQYF
14	TRBV27	.	few	TRBJ1-2	TGTGCCAGCAGTTGGGGCCGATTTAACTATGGCTACACCTTC	CASSWGRFNYGYTF
13	TRBV29-1	TRBD1	few	TRBJ1-5	TGCAGCGTCACACAGGGGCTCGGTCAGCCCCAGCATTTT	CSVTQGLGQPQHF
13	TRBV12-5	TRBD2	many	TRBJ2-7	TGTGCTAGTACCAGCGGGGCCTCCTACGAGCAGTACTTC	CASTSGASYEQYF
16	TRBV12-3/TRBV12-4	.	.	TRBJ2-5	TGTGCCAGCAGTCCGGGGACCCCCGGGGCCCAAGAGACCCAGTACTTC	CASSPGTPGAQETQYF
15	TRBV20-1	TRBD2	many	TRBJ2-3	TGCAGTGCTAGGGATCTTTCGGGAGGCGGAGATACGCAGTATTTT	CSARDLSGGGDTQYF
15	TRBV20-1	TRBD2	.	TRBJ2-5	TGCAGTGCTAGAGAGGGAGGGAGGCGTGGAGAGACCCAGTACTTC	CSAREGGRRGETQYF
15	TRBV6-1	.	few	TRBJ1-4	TGTGCCAGCAGTCCGGGGAACCCCGGCGCGGAAAAACTGTTTTTT	CASSPGNPGAEKLFF
18	TRBV3-1	.	many	TRBJ2-5	TGTGCCAGCAGCCAAGGGAGCCAGGCAGGGGTGGAAATAGAGACCCAGTACTTC	CASSQGSQAGVEIETQYF
13	TRBV29-1	TRBD1	.	TRBJ2-7	TGCAGCGTTGTTACAGGGGAATCCTACGAGCAGTACTTC	CSVVTGESYEQYF
17	TRBV10-3	.	.	TRBJ2-2	TGTGCCATCAGTGAGAGCAGAATTAGCGGTGGCACCGGGGAGCTGTTTTTT	CAISESRISGGTGELFF
15	TRBV5-1	.	few	TRBJ2-7	TGCGCCAGCAGCTTGTTGGGCGGGACTCACTACGAGCAGTACTTC	CASSLLGGTHYEQYF
15	TRBV5-4	TRBD1	.	TRBJ2-1	TGTGCCAGCAGCCAAGGACAGGGGGCGGTCAATGAGCAGTTCTTC	CASSQGQGAVNEQFF
15	TRBV6-5	.	.	TRBJ1-1	TGTGCCAGCAGTTACTCGTTGATGGGGAGCCCTGAAGCTTTCTTT	CASSYSLMGSPEAFF
13	TRBV20-1	TRBD2	few	TRBJ2-7	TGCAGTGCTAGATCCGGGGGGGGTTACGAGCAGTACTTC	CSARSGGGYEQYF
12	TRBV5-1	.	few	TRBJ1-4	TGCGCCAGCAGGGGTCAGGAAGAAAAACTGTTTTTT	CASRGQEEKLFF
13	TRBV15	.	.	TRBJ2-1	TGTGCCACCAGAGGGGGGTTCTACAATGAGCAGTTCTTC	CATRGGFYNEQFF
13	TRBV11-2	.	many	TRBJ1-4	TGTGCCAGCAGCTTGGTGACTCAGGAAAAACTGTTTTTT	CASSLVTQEKLFF
15	TRBV2	TRBD1	.	TRBJ2-3	TGTGCCAGCAGGCCAACAGGGGGCTGGTCAGATACGCAGTATTTT	CASRPTGGWSDTQYF